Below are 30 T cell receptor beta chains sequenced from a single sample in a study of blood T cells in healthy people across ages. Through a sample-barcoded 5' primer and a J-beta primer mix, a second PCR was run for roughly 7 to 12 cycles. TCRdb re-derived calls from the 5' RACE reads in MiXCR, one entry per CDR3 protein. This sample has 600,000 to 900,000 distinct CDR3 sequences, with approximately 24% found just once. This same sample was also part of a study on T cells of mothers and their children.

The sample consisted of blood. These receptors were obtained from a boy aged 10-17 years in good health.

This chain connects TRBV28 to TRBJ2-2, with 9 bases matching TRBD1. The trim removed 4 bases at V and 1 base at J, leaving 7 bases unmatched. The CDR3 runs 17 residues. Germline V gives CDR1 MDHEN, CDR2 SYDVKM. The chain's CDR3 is CASSSNPGQGNTGELFF. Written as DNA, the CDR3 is TGTGCCAGCAGTTCCAATCCGGGACAGGGGAACACCGGGGAGCTGTTTTTT. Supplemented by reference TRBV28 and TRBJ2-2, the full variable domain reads DVKVTQSSRYLVKRTGEKVFLECVQDMDHENMFWYRQDPGLGLRLIYFSYDVKMKEKGDIPEGYSVSREKKERFSLILESASTNQTSMYLCASSSNPGQGNTGELFFGEGSRLTVL.

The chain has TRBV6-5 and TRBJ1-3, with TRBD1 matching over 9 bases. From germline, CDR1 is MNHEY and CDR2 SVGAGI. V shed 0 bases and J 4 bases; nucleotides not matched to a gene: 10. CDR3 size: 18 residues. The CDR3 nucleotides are TGTGCCAGCAGTTACTCGTTGGACCGGACAGGGGTCGGAAACACCATATATTTT. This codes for CASSYSLDRTGVGNTIYF.

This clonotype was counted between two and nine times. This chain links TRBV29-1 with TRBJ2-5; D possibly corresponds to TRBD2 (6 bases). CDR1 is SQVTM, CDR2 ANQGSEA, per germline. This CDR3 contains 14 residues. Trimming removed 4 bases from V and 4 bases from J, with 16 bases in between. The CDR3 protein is CSVVEGVGGETQYF. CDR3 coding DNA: TGCAGCGTTGTTGAAGGCGTGGGGGGAGAGACCCAGTACTTC.

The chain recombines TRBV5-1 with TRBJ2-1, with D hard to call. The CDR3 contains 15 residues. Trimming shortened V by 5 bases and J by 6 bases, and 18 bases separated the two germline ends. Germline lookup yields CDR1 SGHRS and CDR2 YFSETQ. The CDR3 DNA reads TGCGCCAGCAGAGGTATCTCCGGGCCCTCCAATGAGCAGTTCTTC. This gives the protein CASRGISGPSNEQFF. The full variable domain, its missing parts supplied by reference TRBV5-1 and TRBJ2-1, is KAGVTQTPRYLIKTRGQQVTLSCSPISGHRSVSWYQQTPGQGLQFLFEYFSETQRNKGNFPGRFSGRQFSNSRSEMNVSTLELGDSALYLCASRGISGPSNEQFFGPGTRLTVL.

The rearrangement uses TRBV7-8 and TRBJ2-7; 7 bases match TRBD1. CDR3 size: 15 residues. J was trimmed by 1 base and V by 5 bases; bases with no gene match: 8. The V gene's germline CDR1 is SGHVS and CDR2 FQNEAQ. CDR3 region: CASSNRQGPSYEQYF. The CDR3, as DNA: TGTGCCAGCAGCAACCGACAGGGACCTTCCTACGAGCAGTACTTC. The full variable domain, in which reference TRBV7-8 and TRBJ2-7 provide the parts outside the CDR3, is GAGVSQSPRYKVAKRGQDVALRCDPISGHVSLFWYQQALGQGPEFLTYFQNEAQLDKSGLPSDRFFAERPEGSVSTLKIQRTQQEDSAVYLCASSNRQGPSYEQYFGPGTRLTVT.

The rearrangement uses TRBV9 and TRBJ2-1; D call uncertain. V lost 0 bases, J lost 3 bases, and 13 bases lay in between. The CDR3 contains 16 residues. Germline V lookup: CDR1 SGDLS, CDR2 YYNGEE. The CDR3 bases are TGTGCCAGCAGCGTAGCTCCTGGACCCAACTACAATGAGCAGTTCTTC. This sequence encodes CASSVAPGPNYNEQFF.

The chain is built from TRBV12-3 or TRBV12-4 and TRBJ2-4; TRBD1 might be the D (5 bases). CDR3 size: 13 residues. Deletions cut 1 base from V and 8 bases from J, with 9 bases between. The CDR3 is CASSLGQGHIQYF. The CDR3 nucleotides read TGTGCCAGCAGTTTAGGGCAGGGCCACATTCAGTACTTC.

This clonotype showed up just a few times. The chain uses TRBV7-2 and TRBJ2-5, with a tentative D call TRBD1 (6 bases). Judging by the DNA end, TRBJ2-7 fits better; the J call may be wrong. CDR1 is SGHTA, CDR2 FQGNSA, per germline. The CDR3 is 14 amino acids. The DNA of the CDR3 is TGTGCCAGCAGCTTCCGGACAGCGACCTACGAGCAGTACTTC. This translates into CASSFRTATYEQYF.

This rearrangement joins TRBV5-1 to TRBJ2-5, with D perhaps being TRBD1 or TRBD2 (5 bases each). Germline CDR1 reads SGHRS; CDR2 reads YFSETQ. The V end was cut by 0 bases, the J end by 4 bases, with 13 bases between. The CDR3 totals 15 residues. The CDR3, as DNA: TGCGCCAGCAGCTTGGTTGCCGGGACCCCAGAGACCCAGTACTTC. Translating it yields CASSLVAGTPETQYF. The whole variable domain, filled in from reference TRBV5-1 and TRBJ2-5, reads KAGVTQTPRYLIKTRGQQVTLSCSPISGHRSVSWYQQTPGQGLQFLFEYFSETQRNKGNFPGRFSGRQFSNSRSEMNVSTLELGDSALYLCASSLVAGTPETQYFGPGTRLLVL.

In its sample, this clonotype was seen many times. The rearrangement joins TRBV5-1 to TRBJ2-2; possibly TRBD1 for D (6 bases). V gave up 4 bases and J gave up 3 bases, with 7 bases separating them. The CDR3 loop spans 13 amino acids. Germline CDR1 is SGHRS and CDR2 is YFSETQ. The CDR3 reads CASSGTYTGELFF. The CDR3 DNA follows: TGCGCCAGCAGCGGGACATACACCGGGGAGCTGTTTTTT.

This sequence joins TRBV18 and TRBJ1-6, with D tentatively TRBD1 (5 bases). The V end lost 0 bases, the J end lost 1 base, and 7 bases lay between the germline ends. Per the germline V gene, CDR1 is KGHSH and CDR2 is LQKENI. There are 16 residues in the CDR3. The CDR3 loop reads CASSPPAGSYNSPLHF. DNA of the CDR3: TGTGCCAGCTCACCACCGGCAGGGTCCTATAATTCACCCCTCCACTTT.

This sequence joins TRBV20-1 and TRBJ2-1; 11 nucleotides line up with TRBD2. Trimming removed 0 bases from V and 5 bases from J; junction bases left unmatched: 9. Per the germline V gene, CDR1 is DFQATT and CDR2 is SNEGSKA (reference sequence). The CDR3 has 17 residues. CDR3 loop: CSARDGRLAGGHNEQFF. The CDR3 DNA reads TGCAGTGCTAGAGATGGCAGGCTAGCGGGGGGCCACAATGAGCAGTTCTTC.

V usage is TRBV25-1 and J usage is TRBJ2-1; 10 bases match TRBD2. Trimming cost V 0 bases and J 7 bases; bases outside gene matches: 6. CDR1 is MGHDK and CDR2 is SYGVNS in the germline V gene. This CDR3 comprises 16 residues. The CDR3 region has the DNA TGTGCCAGCAGTGAATATTATAGCGGGGGGCCTAATGAGCAGTTCTTC. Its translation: CASSEYYSGGPNEQFF.

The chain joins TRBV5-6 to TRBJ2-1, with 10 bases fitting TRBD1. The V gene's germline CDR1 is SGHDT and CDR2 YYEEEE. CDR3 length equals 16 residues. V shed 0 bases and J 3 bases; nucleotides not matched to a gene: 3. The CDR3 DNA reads TGTGCCAGCAGCTTGGAAAGGACAGGGGGCTACAATGAGCAGTTCTTC. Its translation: CASSLERTGGYNEQFF.

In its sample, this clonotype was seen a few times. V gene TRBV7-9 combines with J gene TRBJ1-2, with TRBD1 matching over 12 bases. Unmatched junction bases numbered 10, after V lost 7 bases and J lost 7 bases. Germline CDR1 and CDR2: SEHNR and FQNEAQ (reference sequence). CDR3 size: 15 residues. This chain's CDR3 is CASMDGTGGASGYTF. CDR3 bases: TGTGCCAGCATGGACGGGACAGGGGGCGCGAGTGGCTACACCTTC.

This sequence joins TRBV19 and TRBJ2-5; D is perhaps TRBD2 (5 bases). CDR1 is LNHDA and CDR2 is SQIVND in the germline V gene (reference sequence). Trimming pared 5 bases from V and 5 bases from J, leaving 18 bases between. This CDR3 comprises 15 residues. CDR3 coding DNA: TGTGCCAGTAGTTCCTCCTTGGAGGCACAGGAGACCCAGTACTTC. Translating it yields CASSSSLEAQETQYF.

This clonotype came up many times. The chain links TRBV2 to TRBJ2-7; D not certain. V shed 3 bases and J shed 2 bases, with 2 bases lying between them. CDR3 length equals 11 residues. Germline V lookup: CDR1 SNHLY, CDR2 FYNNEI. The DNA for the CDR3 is TGTGCCAGCAGTGACACCTACGAGCAGTACTTC. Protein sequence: CASSDTYEQYF.

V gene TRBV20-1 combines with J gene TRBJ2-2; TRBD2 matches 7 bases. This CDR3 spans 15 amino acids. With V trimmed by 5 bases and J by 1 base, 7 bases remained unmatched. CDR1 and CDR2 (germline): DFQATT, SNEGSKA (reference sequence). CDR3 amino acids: CSAGPGTMNTGELFF. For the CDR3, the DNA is TGCAGTGCTGGTCCCGGGACTATGAACACCGGGGAGCTGTTTTTT.

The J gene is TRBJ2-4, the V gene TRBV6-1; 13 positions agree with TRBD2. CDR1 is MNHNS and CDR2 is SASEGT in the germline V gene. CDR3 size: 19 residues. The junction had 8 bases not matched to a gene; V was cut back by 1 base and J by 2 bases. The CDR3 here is CASSEVRLAGGPTKNIQYF. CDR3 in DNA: TGTGCCAGCAGTGAAGTGAGACTAGCGGGGGGACCTACCAAAAACATTCAGTACTTC.

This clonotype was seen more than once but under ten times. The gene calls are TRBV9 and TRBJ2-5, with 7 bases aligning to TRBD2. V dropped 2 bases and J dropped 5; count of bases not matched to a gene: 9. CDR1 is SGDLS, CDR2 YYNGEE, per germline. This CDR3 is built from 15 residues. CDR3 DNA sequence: TGTGCCAGCAGCGTGCACCCCGGGACTACGGAGACCCAGTACTTC. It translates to CASSVHPGTTETQYF.

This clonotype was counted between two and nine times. Here the CDR3 reads CASRGGQGPNQPQHF. As DNA, the CDR3 is TGTGCCAGCAGGGGGGGACAGGGACCCAATCAGCCCCAGCATTTT. V gene TRBV12-3 or TRBV12-4 combines with J gene TRBJ1-5, with 9 bases identical to TRBD1. This CDR3 has 15 residues. With 6 bases clipped from V and 3 bases from J, the junction kept 6 bases outside the gene matches.

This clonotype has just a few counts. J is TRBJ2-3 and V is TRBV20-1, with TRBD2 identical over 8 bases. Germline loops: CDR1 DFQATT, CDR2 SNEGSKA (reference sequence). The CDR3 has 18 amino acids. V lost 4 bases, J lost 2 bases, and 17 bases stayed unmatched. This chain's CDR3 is CSAIPTGGEEGATDTQYF. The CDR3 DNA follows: TGCAGTGCTATCCCAACGGGGGGGGAGGAAGGAGCCACAGATACGCAGTATTTT.

CDR3 coding DNA: TGTGCCAGCAGTTTTCGACCCAAAAGCAAAGTGATGAACACTGAAGCTTTCTTT. It yields the protein CASSFRPKSKVMNTEAFF. V and J are TRBV6-2 or TRBV6-3 and TRBJ1-1; D not resolved. Germline loops: CDR1 MNHEY, CDR2 SVGEGT. The V end lost 4 bases, the J end lost 0 bases, and 21 bases lay between the germline ends. The CDR3 consists of 18 residues.

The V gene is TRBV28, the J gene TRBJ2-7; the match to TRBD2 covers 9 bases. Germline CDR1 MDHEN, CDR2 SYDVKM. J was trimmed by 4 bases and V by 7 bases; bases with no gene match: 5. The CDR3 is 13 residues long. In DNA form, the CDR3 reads TGTGCCAGCAATAGCGGGGGCGCGTACGAGCAGTACTTC. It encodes CASNSGGAYEQYF.

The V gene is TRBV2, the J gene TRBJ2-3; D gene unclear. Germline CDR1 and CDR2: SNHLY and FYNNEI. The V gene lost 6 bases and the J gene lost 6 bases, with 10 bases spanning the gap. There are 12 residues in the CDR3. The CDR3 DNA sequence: TGTGCCAGCAGCAACGGGCGCGATACGCAGTATTTT. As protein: CASSNGRDTQYF.

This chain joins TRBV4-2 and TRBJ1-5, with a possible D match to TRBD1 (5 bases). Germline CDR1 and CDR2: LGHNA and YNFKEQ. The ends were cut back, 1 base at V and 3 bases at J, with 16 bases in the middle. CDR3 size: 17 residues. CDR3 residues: CASSQVGGSRINQPQHF. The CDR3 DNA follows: TGTGCCAGCAGCCAAGTTGGGGGGAGTCGGATCAATCAGCCCCAGCATTTT.

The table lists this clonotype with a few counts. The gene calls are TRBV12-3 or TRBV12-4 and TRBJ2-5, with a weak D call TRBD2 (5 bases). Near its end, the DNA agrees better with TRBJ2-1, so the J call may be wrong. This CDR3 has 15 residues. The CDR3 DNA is TGTGCCAGCAGTTTTCCCCCTTTTGGAGGCAATGAGCAGTTCTTC. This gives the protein CASSFPPFGGNEQFF.

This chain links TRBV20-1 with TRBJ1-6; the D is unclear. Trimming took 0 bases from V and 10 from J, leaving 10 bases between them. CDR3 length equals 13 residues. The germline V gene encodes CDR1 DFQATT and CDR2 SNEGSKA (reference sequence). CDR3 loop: CSARERGRSPLHF. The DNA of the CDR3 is TGCAGTGCTAGAGAGAGAGGGAGATCACCCCTCCACTTT.

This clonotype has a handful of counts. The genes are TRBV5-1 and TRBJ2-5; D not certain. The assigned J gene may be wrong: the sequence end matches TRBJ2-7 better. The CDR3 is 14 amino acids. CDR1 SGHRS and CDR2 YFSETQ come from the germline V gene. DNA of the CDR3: TGCGCCAGCAGCTTGGAGGTGGGTAACGGCGAGCAGTACTTC. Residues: CASSLEVGNGEQYF.

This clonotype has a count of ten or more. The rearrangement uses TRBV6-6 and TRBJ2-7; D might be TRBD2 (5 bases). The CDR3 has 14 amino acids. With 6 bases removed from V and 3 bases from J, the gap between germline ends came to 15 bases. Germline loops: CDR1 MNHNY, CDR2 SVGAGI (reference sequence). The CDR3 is CASSPRAGGYEQYF. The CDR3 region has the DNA TGTGCCAGCAGCCCCCGGGCGGGCGGCTACGAGCAGTACTTC.